This TCR beta chain was profiled in a study of shared clonotypes between healthy human individuals. Sequenced by immunoSEQ multiplex PCR; TCRdb stores in-frame clones only, minus some. This table holds roughly 2.6 million clones, 85% to 95% found once. Donors had no recently reported acute infections or vaccinations and were HIV-negative. CDR1 is SGHRS and CDR2 is YFSETQ in the germline V gene. Unmatched junction bases numbered 5, after V lost 3 bases and J lost 2 bases. The length of the CDR3 is 16 residues. The receptor's source is a young man in good health. This chain connects TRBV5-1 to TRBJ1-3, with 10 bases fitting TRBD1. The sample consisted of naive CD4+ T cells sorted from blood. Subset in this sample: CD45RA+ positively selected. CDR3 in DNA: TGCGCCAGCAGCTCGGGACAGGGGATTGCTGGAAACACCATATATTTT. This encodes CASSSGQGIAGNTIYF.